This paragraph covers one T cell receptor (beta chain) sequence. This sample was included in a study of blood T cell repertoires in COVID-19. The CDR3 is 17 residues long. With V trimmed by 1 base and J by 4 bases, 9 bases remained unmatched. Germline V gene lookup returns CDR1 SEHNR and CDR2 FQNEAQ (reference sequence). Clones were read by immunoSEQ multiplex PCR, and TCRdb kept only the in-frame ones, dropping some. The sample shows around 190,000 clones, about 82% of them seen only once. The sample taken for sequencing was PBMCs or T cells enriched from blood (not recorded which). The receptor was derived from a man in his forties with acute COVID-19. The chain has TRBV7-9 and TRBJ1-1; 10 positions agree with TRBD1. As DNA, the CDR3 is TGTGCCAGCAGCTTAGGTTTTGGGACAGGGGTGGGCACTGAAGCTTTCTTT. Amino acids: CASSLGFGTGVGTEAFF.